This T cell receptor (beta chain) originates from a study of identical twins. General study points: Abundant beta clonotypes from cord blood had fewer insertions, unlike memory repertoires, which showed none.

Germline lookup yields CDR1 MDHEN and CDR2 SYDVKM. The CDR3 runs 15 residues. V shed 8 bases, J shed 5 bases, and the junction held 12 bases outside the gene matches. The sample holds a few counts of this clonotype. Its target is not known. Donors were all healthy Caucasians. Each CDR3 protein is one row after TCRdb ran MiXCR on the 5' RACE reads. The sample has around 250,000 distinct CDR3 sequences, over 9.5% seen once. The sample also formed part of further work on yellow fever vaccine responses in identical twins.

This sequence originates from a woman under 30 in good health. The V call is TRBV28, the J call TRBJ1-5, with 7 positions matching TRBD1. Material: memory (CD45RO+) T cells sorted from blood. This CDR3 reads CASVGAGGQHQPQHF. CDR3 coding DNA: TGTGCCAGCGTAGGGGCAGGGGGACAGCATCAGCCCCAGCATTTT.